This paragraph reports one TCR beta chain. Its antigen remains unidentified. The primer mix had 60 Vbeta and 13 Jbeta primers. Measured with immunoSEQ multiplex PCR; TCRdb has only the in-frame clones, and not every one. Its table lists some 110,000 clones. Trimming shortened V by 3 bases and J by 0 bases, and 15 bases separated the two germline ends. CDR3 length equals 17 residues. Germline V gene data show CDR1 as LNHDA and CDR2 as SQIVND (reference sequence). The data were taken from a study of cytomegalovirus exposure and HLA in healthy donors. The wider study: Researchers previously reported finding 90 million to 130 million unique TCR beta sequences from about 200 million T cells. Study-wide points: Reportedly, HLA-A and HLA-B alleles of most subjects were accurately predicted from TCR beta.

The V and J genes are TRBV19 and TRBJ1-3; no definite D call. The receptor's source is a man aged 18 to 30 in good health and CMV-seronegative. The sequencing sample was made of PBMCs. In DNA, the CDR3 is TGTGCCAGTAGTATGATGGGTTTTGGAGGCTCTGGAAACACCATATATTTT. Protein sequence: CASSMMGFGGSGNTIYF.